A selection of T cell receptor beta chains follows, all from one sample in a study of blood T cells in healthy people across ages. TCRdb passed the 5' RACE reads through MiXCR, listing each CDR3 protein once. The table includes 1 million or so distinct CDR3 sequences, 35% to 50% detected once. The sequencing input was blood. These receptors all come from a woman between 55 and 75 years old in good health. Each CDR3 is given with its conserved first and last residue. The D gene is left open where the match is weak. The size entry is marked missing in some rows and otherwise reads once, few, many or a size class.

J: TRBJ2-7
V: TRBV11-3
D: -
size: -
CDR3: CASSLGDTGYEQYF
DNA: TGTGCCAGCAGCTTAGGGGACACCGGATACGAGCAGTACTTC

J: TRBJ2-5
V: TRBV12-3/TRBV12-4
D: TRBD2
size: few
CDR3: CASSRTSGSLTQYF
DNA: TGTGCCAGCAGCCGCACTAGCGGGAGCTTGACCCAGTACTTC

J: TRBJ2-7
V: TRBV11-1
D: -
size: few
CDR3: CASSFAALAGTYEQYF
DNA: TGTGCCAGCAGCTTTGCCGCACTAGCCGGTACCTACGAGCAGTACTTC

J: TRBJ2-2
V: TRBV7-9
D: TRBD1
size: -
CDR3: CASSLNHPLRDRGSTGELFF
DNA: TGTGCCAGCAGCTTAAACCACCCACTGCGGGACAGGGGATCCACCGGGGAGCTGTTTTTT

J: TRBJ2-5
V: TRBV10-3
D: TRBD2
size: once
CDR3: CAISESWLAEPNNEQYF
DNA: TGTGCCATCAGTGAGTCGTGGCTAGCGGAGCCGAACAATGAGCAGTACTTC

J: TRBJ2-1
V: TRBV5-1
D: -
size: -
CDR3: CASSLPGVSEQFF
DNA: TGCGCCAGCAGCTTGCCGGGAGTGAGTGAGCAGTTCTTC

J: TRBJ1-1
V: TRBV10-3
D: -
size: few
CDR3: CAISDGPNTEAFF
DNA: TGTGCCATCAGTGATGGGCCCAACACTGAAGCTTTCTTT

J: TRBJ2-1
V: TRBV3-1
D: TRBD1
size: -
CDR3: CASSQAGQGRAYNEQFF
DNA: TGTGCCAGCAGCCAAGCCGGACAGGGGCGAGCCTACAATGAGCAGTTCTTC

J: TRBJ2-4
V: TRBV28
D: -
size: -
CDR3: CASSYSANIQYF
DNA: TGTGCCAGCAGCTACTCTGCCAATATTCAGTACTTC

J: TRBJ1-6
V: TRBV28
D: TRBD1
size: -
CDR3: CASSTTGTGLRILHF
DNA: TGTGCCAGCAGTACGACCGGGACAGGCCTTAGGATCCTCCACTTT

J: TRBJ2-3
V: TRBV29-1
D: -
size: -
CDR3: CSAGGIDTQYF
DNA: TGCAGCGCCGGGGGCATAGATACGCAGTATTTT

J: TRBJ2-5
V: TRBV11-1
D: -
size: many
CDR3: CASSLEGFQEKETQYF
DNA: TGTGCCAGCAGCTTAGAAGGTTTTCAGGAGAAAGAGACCCAGTACTTC

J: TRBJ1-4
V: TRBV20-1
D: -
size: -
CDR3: CSARDWRQGSATNEKLFF
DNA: TGCAGTGCTAGAGACTGGCGCCAGGGGAGCGCCACTAATGAAAAACTGTTTTTT

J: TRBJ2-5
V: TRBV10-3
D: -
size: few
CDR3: CAISAASEETQYF
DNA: TGTGCCATCAGTGCGGCAAGCGAGGAGACCCAGTACTTC

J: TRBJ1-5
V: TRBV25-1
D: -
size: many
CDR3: CASSESGDVQPQHF
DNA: TGTGCCAGCAGTGAATCGGGTGATGTGCAGCCCCAGCATTTT

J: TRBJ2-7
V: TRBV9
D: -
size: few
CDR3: CASSPRTKNYEQYF
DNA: TGTGCCAGCAGCCCCAGGACTAAAAACTACGAGCAGTACTTC

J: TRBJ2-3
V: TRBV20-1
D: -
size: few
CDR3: CSALGPTDTQYF
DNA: TGCAGTGCCCTTGGACCCACAGATACGCAGTATTTT

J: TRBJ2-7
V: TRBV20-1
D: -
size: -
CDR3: CSVRGGGEEQYF
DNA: TGCAGTGTAAGAGGGGGGGGTGAGGAGCAGTACTTC

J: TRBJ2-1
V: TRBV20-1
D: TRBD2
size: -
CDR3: CSARSTSGRADYNEQFF
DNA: TGCAGTGCTAGATCGACTAGCGGGAGGGCCGACTACAATGAGCAGTTCTTC

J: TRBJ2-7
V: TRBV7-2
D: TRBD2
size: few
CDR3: CASSLLAGGHYEQYF
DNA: TGTGCCAGCAGCTTATTAGCGGGAGGGCACTACGAGCAGTACTTC

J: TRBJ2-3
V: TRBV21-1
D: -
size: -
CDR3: CASSDPWPSPTDTQYF
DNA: TGTGCCAGCAGCGACCCCTGGCCATCCCCCACAGATACGCAGTATTTT

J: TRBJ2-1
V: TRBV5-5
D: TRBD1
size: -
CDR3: CASSFPTGTNEQFF
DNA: TGTGCCAGCAGCTTTCCGACAGGGACCAATGAGCAGTTCTTC

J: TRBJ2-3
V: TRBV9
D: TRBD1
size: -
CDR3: CASSTGTGSDTQYF
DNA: TGTGCCAGCAGCACTGGGACAGGGTCAGATACGCAGTATTTT

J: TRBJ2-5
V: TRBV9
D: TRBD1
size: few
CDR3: CASSVGQGRQETQYF
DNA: TGTGCCAGCAGCGTCGGACAGGGACGCCAAGAGACCCAGTACTTC

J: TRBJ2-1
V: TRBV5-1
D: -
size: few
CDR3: CASSRGLDHNEQFF
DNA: TGCGCCAGCAGCAGAGGACTGGACCACAATGAGCAGTTCTTC

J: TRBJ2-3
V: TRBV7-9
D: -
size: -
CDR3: CASSLGSSSWTDTQYF
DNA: TGTGCCAGCAGCTTAGGATCGAGCTCGTGGACAGATACGCAGTATTTT

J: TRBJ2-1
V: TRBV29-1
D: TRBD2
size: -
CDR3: CSVEGTSGRANEQFF
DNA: TGCAGCGTTGAAGGGACTAGCGGGAGAGCCAATGAGCAGTTCTTC

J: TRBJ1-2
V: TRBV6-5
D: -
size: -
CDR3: CASRKDGYYGYTF
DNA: TGTGCCAGCAGAAAGGACGGTTACTATGGCTACACCTTC

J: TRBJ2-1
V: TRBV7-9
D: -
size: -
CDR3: CASGSGLVGGRDEQFF
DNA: TGTGCCAGCGGCTCCGGGCTAGTGGGAGGCCGGGATGAGCAGTTCTTC

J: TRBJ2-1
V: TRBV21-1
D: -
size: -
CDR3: CASSKGAVTLNEQFF
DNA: TGTGCCAGCAGCAAAGGGGCGGTAACGTTGAATGAGCAGTTCTTC

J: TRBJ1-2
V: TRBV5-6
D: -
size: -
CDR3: CASSLNDLGYGYTF
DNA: TGTGCCAGCAGCTTGAACGATTTGGGGTATGGCTACACCTTC

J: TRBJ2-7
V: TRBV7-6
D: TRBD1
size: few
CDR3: CASSPGTGYSYEQYF
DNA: TGTGCCAGCAGCCCGGGGACAGGGTACTCCTACGAGCAGTACTTC

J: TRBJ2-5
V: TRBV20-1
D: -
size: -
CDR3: CSARGGDWTQYF
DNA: TGCAGTGCGAGGGGGGGAGATTGGACCCAGTACTTC

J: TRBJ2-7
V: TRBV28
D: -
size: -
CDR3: CASSLLVYEQYF
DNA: TGTGCCAGCAGTTTATTGGTCTACGAGCAGTACTTC

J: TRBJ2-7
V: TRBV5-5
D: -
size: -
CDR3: CASSSDSSHFKQYF
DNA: TGTGCCAGCAGCTCGGACAGCAGTCATTTCAAGCAGTACTTC

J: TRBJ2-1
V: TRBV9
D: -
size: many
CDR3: CASSVVSREQFF
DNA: TGTGCCAGCAGCGTAGTAAGTCGTGAGCAGTTCTTC

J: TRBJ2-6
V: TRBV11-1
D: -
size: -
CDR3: CASSLVTRANVLTF
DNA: TGTGCCAGCAGCTTGGTGACTAGGGCCAACGTCCTGACTTTC

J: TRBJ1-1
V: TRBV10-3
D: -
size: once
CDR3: CAISRGVNTEAFF
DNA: TGTGCCATCAGTCGAGGGGTGAACACTGAAGCTTTCTTT

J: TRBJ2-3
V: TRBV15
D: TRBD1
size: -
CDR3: CATSRDRGGSDTQYF
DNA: TGTGCCACCAGCCGGGACAGGGGGGGTTCAGATACGCAGTATTTT

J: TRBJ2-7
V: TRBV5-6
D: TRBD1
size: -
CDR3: CASGYLDRNYEQYF
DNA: TGTGCCAGCGGCTACTTGGACAGGAACTACGAGCAGTACTTC

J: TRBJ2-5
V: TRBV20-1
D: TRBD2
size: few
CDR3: CSARGGGTSGTQYF
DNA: TGCAGTGCTAGAGGCGGGGGGACCTCCGGGACCCAGTACTTC

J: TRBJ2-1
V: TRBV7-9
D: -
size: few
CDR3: CASSADYDYNEQFF
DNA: TGTGCCAGCAGCGCGGACTATGATTACAATGAGCAGTTCTTC

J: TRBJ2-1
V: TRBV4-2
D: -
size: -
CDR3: CASSQDSQGGDNEQFF
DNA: TGTGCCAGCAGCCAAGATTCACAGGGGGGGGACAATGAGCAGTTCTTC

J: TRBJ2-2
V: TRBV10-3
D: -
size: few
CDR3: CAISEFQNTGELFF
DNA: TGTGCCATCAGTGAGTTCCAGAACACCGGGGAGCTGTTTTTT